This T cell receptor beta chain was identified in a study of stem cell transplantation in POMP-related autoinflammatory disease. Study-level information: Impaired MHC class I-dependent CD8+ differentiation was hypothesized from defective thymoproteasomes.

Study-level results: A trend toward lower repertoire diversity and greater clonality appeared in every analyzed T-cell subset of PRAID patients.

The V gene lost 5 bases and the J gene lost 3 bases, with 6 bases spanning the gap. Germline V lookup: CDR1 MGHDK, CDR2 SYGVNS. This CDR3 region has 12 residues. Comments on this clone: Its antigen is not known.

Sequencing was performed with immunoSEQ multiplex PCR; in TCRdb, only in-frame clones are kept and a portion is missing. The sample yields some 70,000 clones, approximately 91% seen once. Sequenced here: CD4+ T cells from PBMCs, sampled after stem cell transplantation. The chain has TRBV25-1 and TRBJ2-3, with D uncertain. The receptor was isolated from a human patient with POMP-related autoinflammation and immune dysregulation (PRAID). Some T cells may have come from the graft donor. The CDR3 DNA sequence: TGTGCCAGCAGTAGCCATACAGATACGCAGTATTTT. This encodes CASSSHTDTQYF.